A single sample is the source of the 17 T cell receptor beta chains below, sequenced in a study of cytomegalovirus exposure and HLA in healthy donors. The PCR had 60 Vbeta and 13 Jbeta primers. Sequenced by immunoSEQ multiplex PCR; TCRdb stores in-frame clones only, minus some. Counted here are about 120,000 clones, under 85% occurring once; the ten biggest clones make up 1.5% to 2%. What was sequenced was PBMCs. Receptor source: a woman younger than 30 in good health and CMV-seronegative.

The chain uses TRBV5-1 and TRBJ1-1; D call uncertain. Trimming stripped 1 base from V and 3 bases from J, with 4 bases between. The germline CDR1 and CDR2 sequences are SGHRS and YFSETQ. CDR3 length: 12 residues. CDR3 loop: CASSLSDTEAFF. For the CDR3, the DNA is TGCGCCAGCAGCTTGAGCGACACTGAAGCTTTCTTT.

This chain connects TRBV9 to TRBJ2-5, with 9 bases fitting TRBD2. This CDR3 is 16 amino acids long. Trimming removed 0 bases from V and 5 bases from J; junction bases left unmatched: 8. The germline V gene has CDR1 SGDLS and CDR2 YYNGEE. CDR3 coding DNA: TGTGCCAGCAGCGTAGTCGGGACTAGCCCCGTGGAGACCCAGTACTTC. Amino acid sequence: CASSVVGTSPVETQYF. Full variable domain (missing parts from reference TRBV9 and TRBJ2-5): DSGVTQTPKHLITATGQRVTLRCSPRSGDLSVYWYQQSLDQGLQFLIQYYNGEERAKGNILERFSAQQFPDLHSELNLSSLELGDSALYFCASSVVGTSPVETQYFGPGTRLLVL.

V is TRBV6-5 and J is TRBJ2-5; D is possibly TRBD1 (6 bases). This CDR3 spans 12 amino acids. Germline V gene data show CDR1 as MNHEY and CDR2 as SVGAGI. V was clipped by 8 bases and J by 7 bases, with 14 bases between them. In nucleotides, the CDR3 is TGTGCCAGCGTCGACAGGCGAGGGACCCAGTACTTC. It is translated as CASVDRRGTQYF.

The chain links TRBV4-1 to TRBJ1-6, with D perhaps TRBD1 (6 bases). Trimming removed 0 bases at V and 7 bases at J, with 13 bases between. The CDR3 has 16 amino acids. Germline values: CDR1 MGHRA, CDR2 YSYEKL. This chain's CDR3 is CASSQDWGLQNSPLHF. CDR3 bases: TGCGCCAGCAGCCAAGATTGGGGGCTTCAGAATTCACCCCTCCACTTT.

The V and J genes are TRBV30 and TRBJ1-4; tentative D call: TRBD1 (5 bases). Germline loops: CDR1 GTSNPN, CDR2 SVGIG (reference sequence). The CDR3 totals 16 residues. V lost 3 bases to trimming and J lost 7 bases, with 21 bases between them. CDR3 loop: CAWSDQGAAFGEKLFF. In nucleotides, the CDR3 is TGTGCCTGGAGCGACCAAGGGGCGGCTTTTGGTGAAAAACTGTTTTTT. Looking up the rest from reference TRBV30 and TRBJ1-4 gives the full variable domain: SQTIHQWPATLVQPVGSPLSLECTVEGTSNPNLYWYRQAAGRGLQLLFYSVGIGQISSEVPQNLSASRPQDRQFILSSKKLLLSDSGFYLCAWSDQGAAFGEKLFFGSGTQLSVL.

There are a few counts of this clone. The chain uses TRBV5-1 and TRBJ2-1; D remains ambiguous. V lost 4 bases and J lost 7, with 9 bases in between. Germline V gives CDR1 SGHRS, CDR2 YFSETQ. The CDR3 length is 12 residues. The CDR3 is CASSVQVNEQFF. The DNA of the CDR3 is TGCGCCAGCAGCGTCCAGGTGAATGAGCAGTTCTTC.

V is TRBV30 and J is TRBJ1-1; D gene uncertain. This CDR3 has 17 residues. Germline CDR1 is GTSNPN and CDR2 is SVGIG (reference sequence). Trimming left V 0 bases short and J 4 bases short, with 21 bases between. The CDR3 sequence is CAWSVPRPRREATEAFF. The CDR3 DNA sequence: TGTGCCTGGAGTGTACCACGGCCCCGGAGGGAGGCCACTGAAGCTTTCTTT.

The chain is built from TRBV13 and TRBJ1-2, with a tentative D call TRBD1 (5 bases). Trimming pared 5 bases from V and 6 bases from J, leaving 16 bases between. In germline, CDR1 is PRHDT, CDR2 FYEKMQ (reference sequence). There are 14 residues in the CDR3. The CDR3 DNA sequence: TGTGCCAGCAGCAGCCAGGGATGGCCTGATGGCTACACCTTC. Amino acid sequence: CASSSQGWPDGYTF.

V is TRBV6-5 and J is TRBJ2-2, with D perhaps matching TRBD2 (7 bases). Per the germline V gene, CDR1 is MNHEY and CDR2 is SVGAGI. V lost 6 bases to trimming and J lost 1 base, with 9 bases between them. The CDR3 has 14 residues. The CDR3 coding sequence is TGTGCCAGCAGGAGGGGGGGGAACACCGGGGAGCTGTTTTTT. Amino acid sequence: CASRRGGNTGELFF.

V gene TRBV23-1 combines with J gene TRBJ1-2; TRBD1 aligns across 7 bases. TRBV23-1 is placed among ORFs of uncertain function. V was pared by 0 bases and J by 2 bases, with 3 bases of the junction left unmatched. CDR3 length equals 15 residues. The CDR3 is CASSQSNRGNYGYTF. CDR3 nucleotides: TGCGCCAGCAGTCAATCCAACAGGGGAAACTATGGCTACACCTTC.

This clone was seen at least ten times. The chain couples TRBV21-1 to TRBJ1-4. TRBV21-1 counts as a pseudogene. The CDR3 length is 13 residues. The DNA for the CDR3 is TGTGCCAGCAGCAAAGCAGGGAGCGGTTGGCTGTTTTTT. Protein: CASSKAGSGWLFF.

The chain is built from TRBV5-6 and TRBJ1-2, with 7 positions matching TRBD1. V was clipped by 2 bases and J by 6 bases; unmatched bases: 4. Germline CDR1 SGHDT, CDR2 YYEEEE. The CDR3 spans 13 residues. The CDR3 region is CASSFGTEHGYTF. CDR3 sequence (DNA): TGTGCCAGCAGCTTCGGGACAGAACATGGCTACACCTTC.

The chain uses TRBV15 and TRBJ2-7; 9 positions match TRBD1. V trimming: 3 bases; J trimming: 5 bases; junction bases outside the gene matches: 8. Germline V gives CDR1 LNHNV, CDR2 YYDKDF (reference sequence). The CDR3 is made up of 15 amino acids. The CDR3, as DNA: TGTGCCACCAGCAGCCCCGGGACAGGGAACGACGAGCAGTACTTC. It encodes CATSSPGTGNDEQYF.

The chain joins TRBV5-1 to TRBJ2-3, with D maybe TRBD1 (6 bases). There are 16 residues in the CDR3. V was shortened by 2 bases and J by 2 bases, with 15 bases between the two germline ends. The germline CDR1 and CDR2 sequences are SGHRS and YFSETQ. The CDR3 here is CASSLQGPPYTDTQYF. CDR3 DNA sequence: TGCGCCAGCAGCTTACAGGGTCCCCCCTACACAGATACGCAGTATTTT.

In nucleotides, the CDR3 is TGTGCCTGGGGGGACACAGGAAACACCATATATTTT. Amino acids: CAWGDTGNTIYF. The genes are TRBV30 and TRBJ1-3, with D possibly TRBD1 on 6 matching bases. The V and J ends lost 5 bases and 4 bases respectively, with 9 bases between them. CDR3 length: 12 residues. The germline V gene encodes CDR1 GTSNPN and CDR2 SVGIG (reference sequence).

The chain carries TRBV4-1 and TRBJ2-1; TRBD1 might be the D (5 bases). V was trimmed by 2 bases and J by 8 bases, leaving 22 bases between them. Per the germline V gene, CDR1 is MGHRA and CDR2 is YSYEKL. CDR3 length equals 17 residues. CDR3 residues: CASSQPPGRALVDEQFF. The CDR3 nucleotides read TGCGCCAGCAGCCAACCCCCGGGCAGGGCATTGGTGGATGAGCAGTTCTTC.

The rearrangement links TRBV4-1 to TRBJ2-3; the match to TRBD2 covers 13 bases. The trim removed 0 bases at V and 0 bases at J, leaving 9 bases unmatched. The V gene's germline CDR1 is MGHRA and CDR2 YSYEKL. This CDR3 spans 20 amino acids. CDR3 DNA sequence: TGCGCCAGCAGCCAAGATTTGGGACTAGCGGGATCCACTAGCACAGATACGCAGTATTTT. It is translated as CASSQDLGLAGSTSTDTQYF.